The clone carrying this T cell receptor (beta chain) is labeled medium-sized based on frequency. Its antigen is unknown. The entry originates in a study of CXCR3-negative and CXCR3-positive naive CD8 T cells. Findings of the study overall: CXCR3-positive naive cells carried more hydrophobic TRB CDR3s than CXCR3-negative ones. Naive subsets had comparable surface CD5, so TRB CDR3 properties gauged TCR strength.

The libraries of TRB cDNA were constructed through 5' RACE using UMI labels. TCRdb re-analyzed the 5' RACE reads; it lists each CDR3 protein once, without DNA. Across about 3,000 distinct CDR3 sequences, the top ten clones capture more than 1.4% of the sample. The length of the CDR3 is 13 residues. Germline-derived CDR1 and CDR2 are SGHRS and YFSETQ. The receptor comes from a human donor in good health. Some clones in this sample may be carry-over from other donors' samples. V and J are TRBV5-1 and TRBJ2-1. The sequenced sample was naive CXCR3+ CD8+ T cells from blood. This sample's subset: CD45RO-CCR7+CD27+CD95- naive CD8+ T cells expressing CXCR3 (TNR3+). CDR3 residues: CASSSEGYNEQFF.